This TCR beta chain was recovered during a study of T cells in Graves' hyperthyroidism and ophthalmopathy. Whole-study findings and limits: A model using 13 V-J features told ophthalmopathy apart from stable hyperthyroidism. Most clonotypes that expanded in the thyroid above 0.001 also showed up in blood.

Researchers took RNA transcripts and amplified the TCR beta CDR3 regions from them. A first-round RT-PCR of the TCR CDR3 used the HTBI primer set. Via MiXCR, TCRdb re-called the multiplex PCR reads, giving one row per CDR3 protein. The sample consists of roughly 570,000 distinct CDR3 sequences, around 46% of them appearing once. This clonotype came up many times. Its antigen is still unknown. From germline, CDR1 is SGHDN and CDR2 FVKESK. This CDR3 has 14 amino acids. The ends were cut back, 4 bases at V and 2 bases at J, with 8 bases in the middle. The chain joins TRBV14 to TRBJ2-2; D call uncertain. Sequenced sample: peripheral blood or thyroid tissue (not recorded which). This TCR derives from an adult woman with Graves' disease, either hyperthyroidism or ophthalmopathy (not recorded which). The CDR3 DNA is TGTGCCAGCAGCCTAATGAGAAACACCGGGGAGCTGTTTTTT. This translates into CASSLMRNTGELFF.